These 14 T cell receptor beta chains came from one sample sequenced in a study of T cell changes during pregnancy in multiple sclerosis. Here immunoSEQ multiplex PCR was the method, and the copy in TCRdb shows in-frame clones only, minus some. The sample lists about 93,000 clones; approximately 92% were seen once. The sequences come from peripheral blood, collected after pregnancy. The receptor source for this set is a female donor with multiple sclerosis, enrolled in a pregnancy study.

CDR3 in amino acids: CASSQDNQGGQPQHF. CDR3 bases: TGTGCCAGCAGCCAAGATAATCAGGGCGGCCAGCCCCAGCATTTT. The J gene is TRBJ1-5, the V gene TRBV4-2; TRBD1 might be the D (5 bases). The V and J ends lost 0 bases and 7 bases respectively, with 13 bases between them. The CDR3 totals 15 residues. Germline values: CDR1 LGHNA, CDR2 YNFKEQ.

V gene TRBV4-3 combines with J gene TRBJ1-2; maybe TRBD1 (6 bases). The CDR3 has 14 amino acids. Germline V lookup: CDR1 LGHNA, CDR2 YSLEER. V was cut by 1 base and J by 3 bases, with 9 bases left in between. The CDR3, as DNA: TGCGCCAGCAGCCAAGTTACAGGGTACTATGGCTACACCTTC. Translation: CASSQVTGYYGYTF.

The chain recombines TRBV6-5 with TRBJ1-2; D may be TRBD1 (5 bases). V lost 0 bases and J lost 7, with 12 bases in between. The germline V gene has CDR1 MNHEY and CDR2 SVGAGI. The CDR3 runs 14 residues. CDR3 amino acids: CASSYSARVGGYTF. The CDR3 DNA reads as TGTGCCAGCAGTTACTCTGCCAGGGTGGGTGGCTACACCTTC.

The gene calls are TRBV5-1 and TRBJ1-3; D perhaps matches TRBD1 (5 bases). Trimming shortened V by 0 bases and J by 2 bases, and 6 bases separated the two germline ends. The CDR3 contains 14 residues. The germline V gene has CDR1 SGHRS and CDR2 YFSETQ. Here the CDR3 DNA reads TGCGCCAGCAGCTTGGGACAGCCTGGAAACACCATATATTTT. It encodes CASSLGQPGNTIYF.

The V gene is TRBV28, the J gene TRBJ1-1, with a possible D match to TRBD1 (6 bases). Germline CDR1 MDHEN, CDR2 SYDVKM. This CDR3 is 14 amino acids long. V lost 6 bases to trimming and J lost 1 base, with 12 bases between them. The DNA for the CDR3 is TGTGCCAGCAGCGCAGGGGATAGGAACACTGAAGCTTTCTTT. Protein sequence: CASSAGDRNTEAFF.

The CDR3 loop reads CASSRVSDSADTQYF. CDR3 nucleotides: TGTGCCAGCAGCCGGGTTTCGGATAGCGCAGATACGCAGTATTTT. The chain carries TRBV7-9 and TRBJ2-3, with TRBD2 as a possible D gene (5 bases). The V end was cut by 5 bases, the J end by 4 bases, with 16 bases between. Looked up from germline, CDR1 is SEHNR and CDR2 is FQNEAQ (reference sequence). CDR3 length: 15 residues.

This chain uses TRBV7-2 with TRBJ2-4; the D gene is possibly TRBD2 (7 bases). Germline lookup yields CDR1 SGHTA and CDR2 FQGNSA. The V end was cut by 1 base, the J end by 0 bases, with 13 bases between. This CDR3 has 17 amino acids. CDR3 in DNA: TGTGCCAGCAGCTTAGGGAGGGGGGGGTTAGCCAAAAACATTCAGTACTTC. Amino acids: CASSLGRGGLAKNIQYF.

The CDR3 sequence is CASSDSARPSSYEQYF. CDR3 sequence (DNA): TGCGCCAGCAGTGACTCCGCCCGCCCCAGCTCCTACGAGCAGTACTTC. The gene calls are TRBV10-1 and TRBJ2-7; D gene ambiguous. V dropped 3 bases and J dropped 0 bases, with 15 bases sitting between them. The germline gives CDR1 WNHNN, CDR2 SYGVQD (reference sequence). The CDR3 runs 16 residues.

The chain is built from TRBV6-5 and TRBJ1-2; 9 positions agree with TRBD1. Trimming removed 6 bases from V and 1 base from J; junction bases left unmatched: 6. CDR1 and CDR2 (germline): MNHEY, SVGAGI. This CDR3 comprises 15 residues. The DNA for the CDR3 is TGTGCCAGCAGCCTGGGGACAGGGAATAACTATGGCTACACCTTC. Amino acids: CASSLGTGNNYGYTF.

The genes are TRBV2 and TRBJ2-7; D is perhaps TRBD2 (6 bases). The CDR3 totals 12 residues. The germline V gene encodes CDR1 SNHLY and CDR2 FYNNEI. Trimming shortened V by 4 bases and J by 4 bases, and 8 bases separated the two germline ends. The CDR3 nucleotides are TGTGCCAGCAGTGGCGGAGGGTACGAGCAGTACTTC. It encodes CASSGGGYEQYF.

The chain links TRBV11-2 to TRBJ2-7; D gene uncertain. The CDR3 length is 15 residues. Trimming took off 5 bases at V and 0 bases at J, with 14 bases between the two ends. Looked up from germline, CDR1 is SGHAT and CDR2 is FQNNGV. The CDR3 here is CASSKPGGSSYEQYF. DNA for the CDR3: TGTGCCAGCAGCAAACCCGGCGGAAGCTCCTACGAGCAGTACTTC.

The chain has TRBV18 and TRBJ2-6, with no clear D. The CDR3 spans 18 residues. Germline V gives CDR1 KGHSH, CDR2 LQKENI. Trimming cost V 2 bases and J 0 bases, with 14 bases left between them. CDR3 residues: CASSPFTAESSGANVLTF. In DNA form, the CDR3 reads TGTGCCAGCTCACCATTCACAGCTGAGAGCTCTGGGGCCAACGTCCTGACTTTC.

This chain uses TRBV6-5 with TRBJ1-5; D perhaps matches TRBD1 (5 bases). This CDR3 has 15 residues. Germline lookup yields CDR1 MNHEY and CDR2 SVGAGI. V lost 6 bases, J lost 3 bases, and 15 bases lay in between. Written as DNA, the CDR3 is TGTGCCAGCAGACCAACACAGGCGTACAATCAGCCCCAGCATTTT. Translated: CASRPTQAYNQPQHF.

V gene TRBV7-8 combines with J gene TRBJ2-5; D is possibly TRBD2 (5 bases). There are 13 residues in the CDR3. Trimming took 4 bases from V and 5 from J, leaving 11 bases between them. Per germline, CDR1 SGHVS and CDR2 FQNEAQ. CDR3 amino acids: CASSSRGEETQYF. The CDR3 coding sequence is TGTGCCAGCAGCTCGCGTGGGGAGGAGACCCAGTACTTC. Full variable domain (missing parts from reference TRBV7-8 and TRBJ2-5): GAGVSQSPRYKVAKRGQDVALRCDPISGHVSLFWYQQALGQGPEFLTYFQNEAQLDKSGLPSDRFFAERPEGSVSTLKIQRTQQEDSAVYLCASSSRGEETQYFGPGTRLLVL.